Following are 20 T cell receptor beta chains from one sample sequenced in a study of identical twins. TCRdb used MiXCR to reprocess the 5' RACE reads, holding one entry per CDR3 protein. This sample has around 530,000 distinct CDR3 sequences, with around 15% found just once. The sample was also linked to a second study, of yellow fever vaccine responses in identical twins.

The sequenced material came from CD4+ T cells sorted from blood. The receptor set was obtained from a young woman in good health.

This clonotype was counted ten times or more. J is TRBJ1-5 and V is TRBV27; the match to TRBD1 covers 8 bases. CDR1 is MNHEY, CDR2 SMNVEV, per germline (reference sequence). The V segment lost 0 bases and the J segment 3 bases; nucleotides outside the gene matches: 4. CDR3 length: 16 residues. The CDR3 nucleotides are TGTGCCAGCAGTTTATCGGGCAGGGGGCCCAATCAGCCCCAGCATTTT. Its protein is CASSLSGRGPNQPQHF.

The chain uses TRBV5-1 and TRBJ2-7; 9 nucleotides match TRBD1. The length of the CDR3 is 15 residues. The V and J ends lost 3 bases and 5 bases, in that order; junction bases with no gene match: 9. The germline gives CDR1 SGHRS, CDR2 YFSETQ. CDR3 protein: CASSSPTGGVNEQYF. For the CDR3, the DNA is TGCGCCAGCAGCTCGCCGACAGGGGGAGTCAACGAGCAGTACTTC.

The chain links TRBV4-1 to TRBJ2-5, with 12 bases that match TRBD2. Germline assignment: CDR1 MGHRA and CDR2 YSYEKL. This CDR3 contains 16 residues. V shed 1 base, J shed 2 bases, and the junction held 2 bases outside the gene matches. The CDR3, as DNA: TGCGCCAGCAGCCAAGTGGGACTAGCGGGTCAAGAGACCCAGTACTTC. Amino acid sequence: CASSQVGLAGQETQYF.

CDR3 sequence reads: CASSPSSWGSGANVLTF. The CDR3 nucleotides read TGCGCCAGCAGCCCCTCTAGTTGGGGCTCTGGGGCCAACGTCCTGACTTTC. The J gene is TRBJ2-6, the V gene TRBV4-1; the D is unclear. Germline loops: CDR1 MGHRA, CDR2 YSYEKL. V lost 4 bases to trimming and J lost 0 bases, with 13 bases between them. The CDR3 contains 17 residues.

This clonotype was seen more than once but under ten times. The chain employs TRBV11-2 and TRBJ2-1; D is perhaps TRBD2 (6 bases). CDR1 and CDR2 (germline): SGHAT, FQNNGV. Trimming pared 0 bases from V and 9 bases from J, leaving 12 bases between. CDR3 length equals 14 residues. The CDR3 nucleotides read TGTGCCAGCAGCTTAGATGGGGGAGGTTTTGAGCAGTTCTTC. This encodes CASSLDGGGFEQFF.

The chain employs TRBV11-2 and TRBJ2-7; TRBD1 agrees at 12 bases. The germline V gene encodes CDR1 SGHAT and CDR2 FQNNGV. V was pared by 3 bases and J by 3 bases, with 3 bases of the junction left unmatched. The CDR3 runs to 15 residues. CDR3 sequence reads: CASSFGTGGFYEQYV. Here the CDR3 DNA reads TGTGCCAGCAGCTTTGGGACAGGGGGCTTCTACGAGCAGTACGTC.

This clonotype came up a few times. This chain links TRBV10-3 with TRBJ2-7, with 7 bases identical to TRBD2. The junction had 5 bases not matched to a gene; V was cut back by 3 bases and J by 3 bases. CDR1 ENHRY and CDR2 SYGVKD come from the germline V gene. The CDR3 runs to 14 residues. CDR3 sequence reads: CAISESSGFYEQYF. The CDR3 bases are TGTGCCATCAGTGAATCTAGCGGTTTCTACGAGCAGTACTTC.

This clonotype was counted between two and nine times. The DNA for the CDR3 is TGTGCCAGCAGATTACTAGCGTTCAATGAGCAGTTCTTC. This sequence encodes CASRLLAFNEQFF. The J gene is TRBJ2-1, the V gene TRBV6-5; 7 nucleotides agree with TRBD2. The V gene's germline CDR1 is MNHEY and CDR2 SVGAGI. The ends lost 6 bases at V and 6 bases at J; junction bases unmatched: 5. This CDR3 spans 13 amino acids.

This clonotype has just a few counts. This chain's CDR3 is CASSAGTSGLSGEIQYF. CDR3 coding DNA: TGTGCCAGCAGTGCCGGGACTAGCGGGCTTTCAGGGGAGATTCAGTACTTC. V usage is TRBV6-1 and J usage is TRBJ2-4, with 12 bases that match TRBD2. V dropped 4 bases and J dropped 10; count of bases not matched to a gene: 14. The length of the CDR3 is 17 residues. Per the germline V gene, CDR1 is MNHNS and CDR2 is SASEGT.

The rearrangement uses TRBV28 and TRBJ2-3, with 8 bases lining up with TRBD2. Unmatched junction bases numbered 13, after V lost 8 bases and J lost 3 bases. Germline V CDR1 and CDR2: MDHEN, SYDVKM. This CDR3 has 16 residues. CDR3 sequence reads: CASLPPTGRATDTQYF. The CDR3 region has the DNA TGTGCCAGCTTACCTCCCACCGGGAGGGCGACAGATACGCAGTATTTT.

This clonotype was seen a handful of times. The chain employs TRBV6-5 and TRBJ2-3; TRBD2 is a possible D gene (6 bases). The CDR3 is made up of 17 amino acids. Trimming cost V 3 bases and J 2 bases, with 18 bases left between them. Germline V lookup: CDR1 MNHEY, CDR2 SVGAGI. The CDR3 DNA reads TGTGCCAGCAGTTATGGAGGGGCGTCAAGACCCACAGATACGCAGTATTTT. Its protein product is CASSYGGASRPTDTQYF.

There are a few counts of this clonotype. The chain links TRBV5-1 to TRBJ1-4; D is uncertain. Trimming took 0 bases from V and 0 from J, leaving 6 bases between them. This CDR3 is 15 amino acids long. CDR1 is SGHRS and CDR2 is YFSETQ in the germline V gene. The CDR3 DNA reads TGCGCCAGCAGCTTGGGAGGGCCAACTAATGAAAAACTGTTTTTT. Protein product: CASSLGGPTNEKLFF.

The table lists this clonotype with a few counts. CDR3 region: CASSTRTVYEQYF. In DNA, the CDR3 is TGTGCCAGCAGCACACGGACAGTCTACGAGCAGTACTTC. V is TRBV7-9 and J is TRBJ2-7, with TRBD1 as a possible D gene (6 bases). Germline loops: CDR1 SEHNR, CDR2 FQNEAQ (reference sequence). V shed 5 bases and J shed 3 bases, with 11 bases lying between them. The CDR3 length is 13 residues.

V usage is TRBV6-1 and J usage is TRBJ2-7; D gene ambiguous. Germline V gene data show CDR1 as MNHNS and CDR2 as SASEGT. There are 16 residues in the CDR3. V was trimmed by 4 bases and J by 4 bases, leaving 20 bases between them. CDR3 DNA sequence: TGTGCCAGCAGTGTGGCGACGTACCATCATCCTTACGAGCAGTACGTC. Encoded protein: CASSVATYHHPYEQYV.

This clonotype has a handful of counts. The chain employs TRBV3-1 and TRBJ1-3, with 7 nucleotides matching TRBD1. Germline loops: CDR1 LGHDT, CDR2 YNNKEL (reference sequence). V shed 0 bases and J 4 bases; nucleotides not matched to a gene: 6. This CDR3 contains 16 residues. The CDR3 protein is CASSQEAGGRGNTIYF. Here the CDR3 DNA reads TGTGCCAGCAGCCAAGAGGCAGGGGGTCGCGGAAACACCATATATTTT.

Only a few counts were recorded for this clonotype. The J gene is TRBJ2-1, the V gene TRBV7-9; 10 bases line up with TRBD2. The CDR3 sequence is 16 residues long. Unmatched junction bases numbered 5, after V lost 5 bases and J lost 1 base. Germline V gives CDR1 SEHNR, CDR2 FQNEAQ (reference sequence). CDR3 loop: CASSRGLAESYNEQFF. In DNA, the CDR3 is TGTGCCAGCAGCCGAGGACTAGCGGAATCCTACAATGAGCAGTTCTTC.

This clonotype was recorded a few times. The CDR3 bases are TGTGCCAGCAGTCGGGGGTTAAACTATGGCTACACCTTC. Translation gives CASSRGLNYGYTF. This rearrangement joins TRBV12-3 or TRBV12-4 to TRBJ1-2; tentative D call: TRBD1 (5 bases). Trimming shortened V by 5 bases and J by 2 bases, and 9 bases separated the two germline ends. The CDR3 extends over 13 amino acids.

The CDR3 nucleotides are TGCAGCGCACAACTAGCGGGGGTGGGAGATACGCAGTATTTT. Its protein product is CSAQLAGVGDTQYF. The chain links TRBV29-1 to TRBJ2-3, with TRBD2 identical over 11 bases. CDR1 is SQVTM and CDR2 is ANQGSEA in the germline V gene. This CDR3 has 14 residues. The V and J ends lost 7 bases and 5 bases, in that order; junction bases with no gene match: 8.

The CDR3 bases are TGCAGTGCTAGAGCCCCATTCAACTCCTACAATGAGCAGTTCTTC. Its protein product is CSARAPFNSYNEQFF. The chain employs TRBV20-1 and TRBJ2-1; the D is unclear. Trimming stripped 1 base from V and 0 bases from J, with 10 bases between. CDR1 DFQATT and CDR2 SNEGSKA come from the germline V gene (reference sequence). This CDR3 contains 15 residues.

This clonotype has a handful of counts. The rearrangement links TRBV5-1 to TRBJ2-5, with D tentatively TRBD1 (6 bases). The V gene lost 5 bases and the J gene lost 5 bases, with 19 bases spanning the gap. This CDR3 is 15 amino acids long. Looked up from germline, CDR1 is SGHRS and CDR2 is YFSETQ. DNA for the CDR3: TGCGCCAGCAGAGTTTCAGGGGCCTTAGGGGAGACCCAGTACTTC. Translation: CASRVSGALGETQYF.